Below, 10 T cell receptor beta chains from the same sample are listed, as sequenced in a study of vaccination effects on CD4 cells after COVID-19. These receptors have no identified antigens. Investigators separated out CD4+ T cells once around eleven days of culture had passed. Generated by immunoSEQ multiplex PCR, the TCRdb table keeps only in-frame clones and is missing some. The sample records under 40,000 clones, 82% being singletons. Sequencing used CD4+ T cells from PBMCs cultured without peptide, obtained before COVID-19 vaccination. All receptors derive from a human donor who received a COVID-19 vaccine.

V is TRBV5-4 and J is TRBJ2-3; D is possibly TRBD2 (5 bases). The CDR3 covers 14 residues. Germline V gives CDR1 SGHNT, CDR2 YYREEE (reference sequence). V was clipped by 0 bases and J by 5 bases, with 10 bases between them. CDR3: CASSLGLTQDTQYF. The DNA of the CDR3 is TGTGCCAGCAGCTTGGGACTAACACAAGATACGCAGTATTTT.

J is TRBJ2-3 and V is TRBV5-6, with D perhaps given as TRBD1 or TRBD2 (5 bases each). CDR1 and CDR2 (germline): SGHDT, YYEEEE. The V and J ends lost 4 bases and 2 bases respectively, with 20 bases between them. This CDR3 has 17 residues. The CDR3 nucleotides read TGTGCCAGCAGCCCCAAATGGGACGGCACAAACACAGATACGCAGTATTTT. This sequence encodes CASSPKWDGTNTDTQYF.

The J gene is TRBJ2-5, the V gene TRBV9; the D is unclear. CDR1 is SGDLS, CDR2 YYNGEE, per germline. The CDR3 loop spans 13 amino acids. Trimming shortened V by 5 bases and J by 7 bases, and 15 bases separated the two germline ends. Written as DNA, the CDR3 is TGTGCCAGCAGTGATGATGGACGCCGGACCCAGTACTTC. Amino acids: CASSDDGRRTQYF.

The V and J genes are TRBV5-1 and TRBJ2-5; 7 bases line up with TRBD1. Germline trimming cut 0 bases from V and 2 bases from J; bases unmatched to any gene: 4. This CDR3 has 15 residues. CDR1 and CDR2 from the germline V gene are SGHRS and YFSETQ. CDR3 coding DNA: TGCGCCAGCAGCTTGGTTGCCAGGGGGCAAGAGACCCAGTACTTC. Protein sequence: CASSLVARGQETQYF.

In this sample, this clone turned up once. V usage is TRBV28 and J usage is TRBJ2-7, with 11 bases that match TRBD2. The CDR3 consists of 15 residues. Looked up from germline, CDR1 is MDHEN and CDR2 is SYDVKM. The V and J ends lost 5 bases and 4 bases, in that order; junction bases with no gene match: 7. The CDR3 nucleotides are TGTGCCAGCAGTCCCCAAGGGACTAGCGGTTACGAGCAGTACGTC. Residues: CASSPQGTSGYEQYV.

The J gene is TRBJ1-3, the V gene TRBV28, with a possible D match to TRBD1 (6 bases). Trimming removed 8 bases at V and 3 bases at J, with 14 bases between. The CDR3 is 14 residues long. The germline CDR1 and CDR2 sequences are MDHEN and SYDVKM. The CDR3 reads CASHRYRVGNTIYF. In DNA form, the CDR3 reads TGTGCCAGCCACCGATACAGGGTTGGAAACACCATATATTTT.

This chain links TRBV6-2 or TRBV6-3 with TRBJ1-1; 7 nucleotides align to TRBD1. This CDR3 is 15 amino acids long. The ends lost 5 bases at V and 7 bases at J; junction bases unmatched: 13. The germline V gene encodes CDR1 MNHEY and CDR2 SVGEGT. The CDR3 coding sequence is TGTGCCAGCAGTGACTTGACAGGGCGGGCGGTTGAAGCTTTCTTT. It translates to CASSDLTGRAVEAFF.

This chain links TRBV9 with TRBJ1-3; unclear D gene. Trimming removed 0 bases from V and 0 bases from J, with 7 bases in between. CDR1 and CDR2 from the germline V gene are SGDLS and YYNGEE. The CDR3 has 15 amino acids. For the CDR3, the DNA is TGTGCCAGCAGCGTAGGCAGTTACTCTGGAAACACCATATATTTT. Translating it yields CASSVGSYSGNTIYF.

The chain has TRBV3-1 (or the pseudogene TRBV3-2) and TRBJ1-1; a weak D match, TRBD1 (6 bases). Per germline, CDR1 LGHDT and CDR2 YNNKEL (reference sequence). V was shortened by 1 base and J by 1 base, with 16 bases between the two germline ends. The CDR3 extends over 17 amino acids. Here the CDR3 reads CASSQATGGHRNTEAFF. The CDR3 nucleotides read TGTGCCAGCAGCCAAGCAACGGGGGGGCATAGGAACACTGAAGCTTTCTTT.

The chain couples TRBV2 to TRBJ2-7; D gene ambiguous. The CDR3 sequence is 13 residues long. In germline, CDR1 is SNHLY, CDR2 FYNNEI. Trimming took 8 bases from V and 0 from J, leaving 11 bases between them. The CDR3 loop reads CASSDGYSYEQYV. CDR3 bases: TGTGCCAGCTCCGACGGGTACTCCTACGAGCAGTACGTC.